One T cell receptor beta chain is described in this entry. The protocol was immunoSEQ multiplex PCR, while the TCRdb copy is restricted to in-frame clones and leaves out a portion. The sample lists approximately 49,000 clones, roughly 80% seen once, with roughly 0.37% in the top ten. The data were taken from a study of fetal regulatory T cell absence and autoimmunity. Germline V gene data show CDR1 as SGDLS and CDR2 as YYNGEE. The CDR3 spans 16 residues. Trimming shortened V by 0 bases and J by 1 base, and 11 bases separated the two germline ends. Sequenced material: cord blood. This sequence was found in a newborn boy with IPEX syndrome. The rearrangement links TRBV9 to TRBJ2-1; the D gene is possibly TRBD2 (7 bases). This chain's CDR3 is CASSVGGGRSYNEQFF. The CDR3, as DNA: TGTGCCAGCAGCGTAGGCGGGGGCCGGTCCTACAATGAGCAGTTCTTC.